Presented here are 29 T cell receptor beta chains from one specimen sequenced in a study of blood T cell repertoires in COVID-19. Method: immunoSEQ multiplex PCR; TCRdb's copy keeps in-frame clones and lacks some. This table holds under 200,000 clones, just over 90% found once. The sequenced sample was peripheral blood. Receptor source: a man aged 18 to 30 with acute or convalescent COVID-19.

CDR3 nucleotide sequence: TGTGCCAGCAGTTTCCAACAGGCGCCGGGGGAGCCCCAGCATTTT. It codes for CASSFQQAPGEPQHF. This sequence joins TRBV28 and TRBJ1-5; TRBD1 is a possible D gene (5 bases). CDR3 length: 15 amino acids. Germline CDR1 reads MDHEN; CDR2 reads SYDVKM. V lost 3 bases to trimming and J lost 8 bases, with 17 bases between them.

CDR3 in DNA: TGTGCCAGCAGTCCATGGGGGCCCGGGACAGGGAGCTCCTATAATTCACCCCTCCACTTT. Protein: CASSPWGPGTGSSYNSPLHF. This chain joins TRBV27 and TRBJ1-6, with 9 bases aligning to TRBD1. The V gene's germline CDR1 is MNHEY and CDR2 SMNVEV (reference sequence). With V trimmed by 5 bases and J by 0 bases, 14 bases remained unmatched. The CDR3 totals 20 residues.

This chain uses TRBV12-5 with TRBJ2-3; 7 nucleotides align to TRBD1. Germline CDR1 LGHNT, CDR2 FRNRAP. The CDR3 loop spans 16 amino acids. J was trimmed by 1 base and V by 0 bases; bases with no gene match: 4. The CDR3 nucleotides read TGTGCTAGTGGTTTGGTACACGGGACAGGCACAGATACGCAGTATTTT. Protein product: CASGLVHGTGTDTQYF.

This chain connects TRBV7-6 to TRBJ2-7; 10 bases are shared with TRBD1. Trimming took 5 bases from V and 0 from J; bases not matched to a gene: 13. Germline lookup yields CDR1 SGHVS and CDR2 FNYEAQ. The CDR3 length is 18 residues. The CDR3 spells CASSNSPPGQGFSYEQYF. CDR3 sequence (DNA): TGTGCCAGCAGCAACTCACCTCCGGGACAGGGGTTCTCCTACGAGCAGTACTTC.

The genes are TRBV5-1 and TRBJ1-2; 10 bases are a match to TRBD1. Germline V gives CDR1 SGHRS, CDR2 YFSETQ. The CDR3 length is 14 residues. The V and J ends lost 4 bases and 7 bases, in that order; junction bases with no gene match: 7. CDR3 in amino acids: CASSPGGTGAGYTF. The CDR3 region has the DNA TGCGCCAGCAGCCCCGGGGGGACAGGGGCTGGCTACACCTTC.

This clone was seen a handful of times. The rearrangement joins TRBV7-9 to TRBJ2-5; 8 nucleotides align to TRBD1. Germline values: CDR1 SEHNR, CDR2 FQNEAQ (reference sequence). The V segment lost 2 bases and the J segment 14 bases; nucleotides outside the gene matches: 7. This CDR3 has 12 residues. The CDR3 DNA sequence: TGTGCCAGCAGCTTAAACAGGGGGTCCGACTACTTC. This sequence encodes CASSLNRGSDYF.

This clone was seen once. V usage is TRBV5-4 and J usage is TRBJ2-7, with 8 bases lining up with TRBD1. Germline V gene data show CDR1 as SGHNT and CDR2 as YYREEE (reference sequence). The length of the CDR3 is 16 residues. Trimming removed 0 bases from V and 1 base from J; junction bases left unmatched: 6. The CDR3 coding sequence is TGTGCCAGCAGCTTGGCCAGGGGGCAGGAGTCCTACGAGCAGTACTTC. Residues: CASSLARGQESYEQYF.

V usage is TRBV14 and J usage is TRBJ1-2; TRBD1 is a possible D gene (6 bases). Germline V gene sequence: CDR1 SGHDN, CDR2 FVKESK. The V gene lost 3 bases and the J gene lost 4 bases, with 18 bases spanning the gap. CDR3 size: 16 residues. CDR3 bases: TGTGCCAGCAGCCACCGCACACCCCGGACAGTCTATGGCTACACCTTC. The encoded protein is CASSHRTPRTVYGYTF.

Points on this clone: Distinct nucleotide sequences in the sample also encode this CDR3. The chain employs TRBV12-3 or TRBV12-4 and TRBJ1-2; TRBD1 aligns across 8 bases. CDR3 length: 12 residues. J lost 4 bases, V lost 6 bases, and 1 base had no gene match. CDR3 DNA sequence: TGTGCCAGCAGCACAGGGGGCTATGGCTACACCTTC. Protein product: CASSTGGYGYTF.

A note on this clone: This sample includes further DNA sequences coding for the same CDR3. The rearrangement uses TRBV9 and TRBJ1-1; D is ambiguous. The CDR3 sequence is 13 residues long. Germline V gene lookup returns CDR1 SGDLS and CDR2 YYNGEE. With 0 bases removed from V and 1 base from J, the gap between germline ends came to 4 bases. CDR3 coding DNA: TGTGCCAGCAGCGTAGGGCCGAACACTGAAGCTTTCTTT. This sequence encodes CASSVGPNTEAFF.

The CDR3 region is CAWSVLGQGLIPHYGYTF. The CDR3 DNA reads TGTGCCTGGAGTGTACTTGGACAGGGCCTAATCCCCCACTATGGCTACACCTTC. The chain recombines TRBV30 with TRBJ1-2, with 8 positions matching TRBD1. The junction had 15 bases not matched to a gene; V was cut back by 0 bases and J by 3 bases. The CDR3 is made up of 18 amino acids. The germline V gene has CDR1 GTSNPN and CDR2 SVGIG (reference sequence).

This chain connects TRBV24-1 to TRBJ1-4; 10 positions match TRBD1. J gave up 6 bases and V 2 bases, and 2 bases lay outside the gene matches. The germline CDR1 and CDR2 sequences are KGHDR and SFDVKD. The CDR3 extends over 15 amino acids. The CDR3 sequence is CATSDSTGGDEKLFF. The DNA for the CDR3 is TGTGCCACCAGTGATTCGACAGGGGGCGATGAAAAACTGTTTTTT.

The chain is built from TRBV11-2 and TRBJ2-5, with 8 positions matching TRBD1. Germline V gives CDR1 SGHAT, CDR2 FQNNGV. The CDR3 consists of 15 residues. Trimming took 5 bases from V and 7 from J; bases not matched to a gene: 12. CDR3 nucleotide sequence: TGTGCCAGCAGCGCGGACAGGGATCGGGGTGTGACCCAGTACTTC. It specifies CASSADRDRGVTQYF.

This chain joins TRBV7-9 and TRBJ1-2, with D unresolved. The CDR3 totals 14 residues. Trimming cost V 4 bases and J 6 bases, with 15 bases left between them. Germline CDR1 and CDR2: SEHNR and FQNEAQ (reference sequence). CDR3 in amino acids: CASSSYGLLDGYTF. In nucleotides, the CDR3 is TGTGCCAGCAGCTCCTACGGGTTGTTAGATGGCTACACCTTC.

This clone has a handful of counts. Written as DNA, the CDR3 is TGCGCCAGCACCTCAGAGGCTGGAAACACCATATATTTT. This translates into CASTSEAGNTIYF. J is TRBJ1-3 and V is TRBV5-1; D unresolved. The CDR3 totals 13 residues. Germline V gene data show CDR1 as SGHRS and CDR2 as YFSETQ. The germline V and J ends were trimmed by 6 bases and 2 bases, with 9 bases remaining between them.

The rearrangement links TRBV29-1 to TRBJ1-2; D not resolved. The CDR3 totals 11 residues. Trimming removed 1 base from V and 6 bases from J, with 6 bases in between. CDR1 SQVTM and CDR2 ANQGSEA come from the germline V gene. CDR3 DNA: TGCAGCGTTGAAGTGCGGGATGGCTACACCTTC. This translates into CSVEVRDGYTF.

The chain links TRBV6-6 to TRBJ1-5; 7 nucleotides align to TRBD1. Germline CDR1 and CDR2: MNHNY and SVGAGI (reference sequence). This CDR3 contains 15 residues. V lost 5 bases, J lost 4 bases, and 8 bases stayed unmatched. The CDR3 reads CASSLDRVGNQPQHF. In DNA, the CDR3 is TGTGCCAGCAGTCTCGACAGGGTAGGGAATCAGCCCCAGCATTTT.

Regarding this clone: Other DNA sequences in this sample translate to the same CDR3. This chain links TRBV18 with TRBJ1-1; 7 bases agree with TRBD1. V shed 5 bases and J 1 base; nucleotides not matched to a gene: 7. The CDR3 sequence is 15 residues long. Germline V gene lookup returns CDR1 KGHSH and CDR2 LQKENI. CDR3 DNA: TGTGCCAGCTCAACAAACAGGGGCCAGAACACTGAAGCTTTCTTT. It yields the protein CASSTNRGQNTEAFF.

The chain couples TRBV6-5 to TRBJ2-2; D call uncertain. V lost 0 bases and J 1 base, leaving 6 bases between the germline ends. Germline V gene sequence: CDR1 MNHEY, CDR2 SVGAGI. The CDR3 is 15 residues long. In nucleotides, the CDR3 is TGTGCCAGCAGTTACTCGGCGGTGAACACCGGGGAGCTGTTTTTT. Translation gives CASSYSAVNTGELFF.

CDR3 region: CASSRSEAATEAFF. CDR3 nucleotides: TGTGCCAGCAGTCGGAGTGAGGCGGCCACTGAAGCTTTCTTT. V usage is TRBV6-5 and J usage is TRBJ1-1; D not resolved. Germline V gene sequence: CDR1 MNHEY, CDR2 SVGAGI. Trimming removed 5 bases from V and 4 bases from J, with 14 bases in between. The CDR3 runs to 14 residues.

The rearrangement links TRBV19 to TRBJ2-3; D may be TRBD1 (5 bases). CDR1 is LNHDA, CDR2 SQIVND, per germline (reference sequence). The germline V and J ends were trimmed by 8 bases and 5 bases, with 14 bases remaining between them. The CDR3 is made up of 13 amino acids. DNA for the CDR3: TGTGCCAGTGGTCAGGGTTGGGGAGATACGCAGTATTTT. Its translation is CASGQGWGDTQYF.

This chain uses TRBV19 with TRBJ2-6; 7 bases are a match to TRBD1. V trimming: 3 bases; J trimming: 0 bases; junction bases outside the gene matches: 2. CDR1 LNHDA and CDR2 SQIVND come from the germline V gene (reference sequence). The CDR3 runs to 16 residues. CDR3 nucleotides: TGTGCCAGTAGTATCCCAGGGGGCTCTGGGGCCAACGTCCTGACTTTC. Translation: CASSIPGGSGANVLTF. Looking up the rest from reference TRBV19 and TRBJ2-6 gives the full variable domain: DGGITQSPKYLFRKEGQNVTLSCEQNLNHDAMYWYRQDPGQGLRLIYYSQIVNDFQKGDIAEGYSVSREKKESFPLTVTSAQKNPTAFYLCASSIPGGSGANVLTFGAGSRLTVL.

This rearrangement joins TRBV4-1 to TRBJ1-1; tentatively, D is TRBD1 (6 bases). The CDR3 runs 17 residues. The germline gives CDR1 MGHRA, CDR2 YSYEKL. Trimming removed 4 bases from V and 0 bases from J, with 18 bases in between. CDR3 loop: CASSPPTGSYMNTEAFF. In DNA, the CDR3 is TGCGCCAGCAGCCCCCCTACAGGGAGCTATATGAACACTGAAGCTTTCTTT.

V is TRBV27 and J is TRBJ1-1; a possible D gene is TRBD1 (5 bases). The CDR3 sequence is 16 residues long. Per the germline V gene, CDR1 is MNHEY and CDR2 is SMNVEV (reference sequence). Trimming cost V 1 base and J 1 base, with 13 bases left between them. CDR3 coding DNA: TGTGCCAGCAGTTTATTGGCAGGGATCGGGAACACTGAAGCTTTCTTT. Its translation: CASSLLAGIGNTEAFF.

This clone is a singleton in its sample. This chain uses TRBV11-3 with TRBJ1-5, with 7 bases identical to TRBD1. The CDR3 length is 16 residues. J lost 0 bases, V lost 5 bases, and 7 bases had no gene match. Germline CDR1 SGHNT, CDR2 YENEEA. Written as DNA, the CDR3 is TGTGCCAGCAGCCGGCGACAGGGTGGTAGCAATCAGCCCCAGCATTTT. Its protein product is CASSRRQGGSNQPQHF. The full variable domain, rest sourced from reference TRBV11-3 and TRBJ1-5, is EAGVVQSPRYKIIEKKQPVAFWCNPISGHNTLYWYLQNLGQGPELLIRYENEEAVDDSQLPKDRFSAERLKGVDSTLKIQPAELGDSAVYLCASSRRQGGSNQPQHFGDGTRLSIL.

The V gene is TRBV24-1, the J gene TRBJ1-5, with 10 bases lining up with TRBD1. CDR1 is KGHDR, CDR2 SFDVKD, per germline. V shed 3 bases, J shed 7 bases, and the junction held 8 bases outside the gene matches. The CDR3 is made up of 16 amino acids. The CDR3 DNA follows: TGTGCCACCAGTGATACGGGACAGGGGCTCGACCAGCCCCAGCATTTT. As protein: CATSDTGQGLDQPQHF.

The rearrangement uses TRBV4-1 and TRBJ1-4, with D maybe TRBD1 (6 bases). There are 12 residues in the CDR3. Germline assignment: CDR1 MGHRA and CDR2 YSYEKL. Between the trimmed V and J ends, which lost 8 bases and 10 bases, there was a span of 14 bases. The CDR3 spells CASGPTGAKLFF. In DNA, the CDR3 is TGCGCCAGCGGTCCGACAGGAGCAAAACTGTTTTTT.

The rearrangement joins TRBV20-1 to TRBJ1-2; possible D gene TRBD1, 6 bases. Germline loops: CDR1 DFQATT, CDR2 SNEGSKA (reference sequence). V lost 5 bases and J 5 bases, leaving 9 bases between the germline ends. This CDR3 has 11 residues. The CDR3 coding sequence is TGCAGTGCTGAGGGGGTATATGGCTACACCTTC. It yields the protein CSAEGVYGYTF.

This clone was seen many times. The chain links TRBV24-1 to TRBJ2-3; 9 bases align to TRBD1. Trimming cost V 2 bases and J 3 bases; bases outside gene matches: 5. This CDR3 comprises 16 residues. Germline CDR1 is KGHDR and CDR2 is SFDVKD. In nucleotides, the CDR3 is TGTGCCACCAGTGATTCCGGGACAGGGAATACAGATACGCAGTATTTT. This encodes CATSDSGTGNTDTQYF.